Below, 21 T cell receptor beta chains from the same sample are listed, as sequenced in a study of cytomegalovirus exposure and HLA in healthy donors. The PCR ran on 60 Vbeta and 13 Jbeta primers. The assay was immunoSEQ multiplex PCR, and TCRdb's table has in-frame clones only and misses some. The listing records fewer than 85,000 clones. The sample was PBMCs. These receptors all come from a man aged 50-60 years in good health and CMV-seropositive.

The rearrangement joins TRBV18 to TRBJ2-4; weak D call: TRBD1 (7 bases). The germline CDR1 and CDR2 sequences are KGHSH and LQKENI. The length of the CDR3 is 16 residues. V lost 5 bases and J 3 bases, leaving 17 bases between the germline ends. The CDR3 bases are TGTGCCAGCTCATCGCAGGGGGGCGCCGGCAAAAACATTCAGTACTTC. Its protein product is CASSSQGGAGKNIQYF.

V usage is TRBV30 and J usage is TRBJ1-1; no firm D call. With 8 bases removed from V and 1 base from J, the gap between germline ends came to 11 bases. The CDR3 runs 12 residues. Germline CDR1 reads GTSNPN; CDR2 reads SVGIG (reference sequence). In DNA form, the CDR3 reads TGTGCCACGGGATGGAGGAACACTGAAGCTTTCTTT. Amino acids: CATGWRNTEAFF. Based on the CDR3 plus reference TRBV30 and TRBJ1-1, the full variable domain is SQTIHQWPATLVQPVGSPLSLECTVEGTSNPNLYWYRQAAGRGLQLLFYSVGIGQISSEVPQNLSASRPQDRQFILSSKKLLLSDSGFYLCATGWRNTEAFFGQGTRLTVV.

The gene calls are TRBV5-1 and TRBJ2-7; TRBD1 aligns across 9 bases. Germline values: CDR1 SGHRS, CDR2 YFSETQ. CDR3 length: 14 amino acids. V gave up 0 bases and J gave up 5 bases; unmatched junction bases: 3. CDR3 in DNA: TGCGCCAGCAGCTTGGGTGGGACAGGGAACGAGCAGTACGTC. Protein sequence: CASSLGGTGNEQYV.

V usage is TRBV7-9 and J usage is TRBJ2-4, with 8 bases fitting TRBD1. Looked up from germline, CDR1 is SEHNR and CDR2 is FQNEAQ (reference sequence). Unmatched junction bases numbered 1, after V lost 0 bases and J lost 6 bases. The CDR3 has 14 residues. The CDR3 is CASSLAQGGNIQYF. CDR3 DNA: TGTGCCAGCAGCTTAGCACAGGGGGGAAACATTCAGTACTTC.

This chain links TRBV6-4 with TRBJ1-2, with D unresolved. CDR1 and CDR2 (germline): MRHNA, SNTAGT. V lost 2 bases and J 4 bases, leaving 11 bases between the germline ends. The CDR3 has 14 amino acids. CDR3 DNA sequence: TGTGCCAGCAGTGACGAGCGCGGAGGCTATGGCTACACCTTC. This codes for CASSDERGGYGYTF.

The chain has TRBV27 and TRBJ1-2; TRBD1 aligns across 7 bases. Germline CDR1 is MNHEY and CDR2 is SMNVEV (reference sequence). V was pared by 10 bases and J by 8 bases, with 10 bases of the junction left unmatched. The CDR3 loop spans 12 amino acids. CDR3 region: CATMEGALGYTF. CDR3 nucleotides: TGTGCCACCATGGAGGGGGCGCTCGGCTACACCTTC.

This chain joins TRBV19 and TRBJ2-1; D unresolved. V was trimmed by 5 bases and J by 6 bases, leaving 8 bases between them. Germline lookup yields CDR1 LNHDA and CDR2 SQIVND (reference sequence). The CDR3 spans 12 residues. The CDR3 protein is CASSPRANEQFF. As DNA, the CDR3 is TGTGCCAGTAGTCCTCGCGCCAATGAGCAGTTCTTC. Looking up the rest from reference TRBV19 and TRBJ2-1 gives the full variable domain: DGGITQSPKYLFRKEGQNVTLSCEQNLNHDAMYWYRQDPGQGLRLIYYSQIVNDFQKGDIAEGYSVSREKKESFPLTVTSAQKNPTAFYLCASSPRANEQFFGPGTRLTVL.

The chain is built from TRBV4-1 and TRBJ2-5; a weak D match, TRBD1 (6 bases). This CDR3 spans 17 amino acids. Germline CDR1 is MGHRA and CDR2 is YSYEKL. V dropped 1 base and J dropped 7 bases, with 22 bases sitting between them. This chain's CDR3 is CASSQVFQGNNGGTQYF. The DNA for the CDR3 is TGCGCCAGCAGCCAAGTGTTTCAGGGGAACAATGGGGGGACCCAGTACTTC.

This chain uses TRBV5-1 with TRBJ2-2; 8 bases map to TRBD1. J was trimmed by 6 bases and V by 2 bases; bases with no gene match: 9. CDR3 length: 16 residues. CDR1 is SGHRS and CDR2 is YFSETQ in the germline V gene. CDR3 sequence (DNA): TGCGCCAGCAGCTTAGGGGCGCTACAGGGGGCCGGGGAGCTGTTTTTT. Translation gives CASSLGALQGAGELFF.

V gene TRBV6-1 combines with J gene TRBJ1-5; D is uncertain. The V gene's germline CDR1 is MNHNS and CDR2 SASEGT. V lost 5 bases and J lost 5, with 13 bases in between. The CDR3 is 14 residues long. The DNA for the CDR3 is TGTGCCAGCAGTCCCTCGGGGAGCTATCAGCCCCAGCATTTT. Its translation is CASSPSGSYQPQHF.

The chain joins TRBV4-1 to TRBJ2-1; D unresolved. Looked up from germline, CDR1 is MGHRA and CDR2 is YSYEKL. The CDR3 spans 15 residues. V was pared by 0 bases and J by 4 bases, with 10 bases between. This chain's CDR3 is CASSQDRPGYNEQFF. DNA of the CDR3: TGCGCCAGCAGCCAAGACCGGCCAGGATACAATGAGCAGTTCTTC.

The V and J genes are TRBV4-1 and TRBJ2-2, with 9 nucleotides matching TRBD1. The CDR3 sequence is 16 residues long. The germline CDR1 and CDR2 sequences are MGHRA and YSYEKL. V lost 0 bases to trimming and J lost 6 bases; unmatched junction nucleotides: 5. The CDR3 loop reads CASSQEAGQGAGELFF. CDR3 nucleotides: TGCGCCAGCAGCCAAGAGGCGGGACAGGGTGCCGGGGAGCTGTTTTTT.

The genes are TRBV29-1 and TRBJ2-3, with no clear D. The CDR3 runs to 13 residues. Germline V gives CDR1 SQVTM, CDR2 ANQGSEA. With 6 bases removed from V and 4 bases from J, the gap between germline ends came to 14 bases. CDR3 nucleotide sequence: TGCAGCGTGGGCACAACGATTGCAGATACGCAGTATTTT. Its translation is CSVGTTIADTQYF.

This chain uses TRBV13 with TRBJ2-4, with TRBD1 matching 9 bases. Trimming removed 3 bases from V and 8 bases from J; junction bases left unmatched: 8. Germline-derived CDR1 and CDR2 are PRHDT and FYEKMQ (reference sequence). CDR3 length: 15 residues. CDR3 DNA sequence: TGTGCCAGCAGCTTCTACAGGGGGCATCGGGACATTCAGTACTTC. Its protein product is CASSFYRGHRDIQYF.

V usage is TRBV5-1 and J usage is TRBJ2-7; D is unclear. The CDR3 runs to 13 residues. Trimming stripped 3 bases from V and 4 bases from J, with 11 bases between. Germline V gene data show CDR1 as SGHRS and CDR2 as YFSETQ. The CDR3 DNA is TGCGCCAGCAGCTACGAGGTGTATTACGAGCAGTACTTC. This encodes CASSYEVYYEQYF.

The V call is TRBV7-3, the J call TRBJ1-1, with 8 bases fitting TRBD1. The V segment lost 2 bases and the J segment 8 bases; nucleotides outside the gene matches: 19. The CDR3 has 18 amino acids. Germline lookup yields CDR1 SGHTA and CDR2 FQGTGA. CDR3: CASSLLPPRQGAIGEAFF. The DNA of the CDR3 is TGTGCCAGCAGCTTACTTCCCCCAAGGCAGGGGGCTATAGGGGAAGCTTTCTTT.

The CDR3 DNA sequence: TGTGCCTGGAAGAATTCCGGGACAGGGACGTTCGGGGAGCTGTTTTTT. Translating it yields CAWKNSGTGTFGELFF. The genes are TRBV30 and TRBJ2-2; TRBD1 aligns across 9 bases. J was trimmed by 7 bases and V by 4 bases; bases with no gene match: 13. CDR3 size: 16 residues. Germline V gene sequence: CDR1 GTSNPN, CDR2 SVGIG (reference sequence).

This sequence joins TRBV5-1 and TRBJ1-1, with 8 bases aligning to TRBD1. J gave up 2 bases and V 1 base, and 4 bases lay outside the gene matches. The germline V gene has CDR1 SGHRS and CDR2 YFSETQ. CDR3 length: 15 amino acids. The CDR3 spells CASSLLTGENTEAFF. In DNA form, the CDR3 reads TGCGCCAGCAGCTTGCTGACAGGGGAAAACACTGAAGCTTTCTTT.

As DNA, the CDR3 is TGTGCCAAATCGACAGGGACACCCTACGAGCAGTACTTC. Amino acid sequence: CAKSTGTPYEQYF. The V and J genes are TRBV2 and TRBJ2-7; 7 bases agree with TRBD1. Trimming removed 10 bases from V and 2 bases from J; junction bases left unmatched: 8. The CDR3 extends over 13 amino acids. Germline V CDR1 and CDR2: SNHLY, FYNNEI.

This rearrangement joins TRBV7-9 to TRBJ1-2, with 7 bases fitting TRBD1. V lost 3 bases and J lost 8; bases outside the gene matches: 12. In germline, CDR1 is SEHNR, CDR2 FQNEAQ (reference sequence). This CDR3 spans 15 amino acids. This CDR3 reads CASSLGDSPAEGYTF. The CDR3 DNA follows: TGTGCCAGCAGCTTGGGGGACAGCCCAGCGGAGGGCTACACCTTC.

CDR3 protein: CASSITGARGTEAFF. The DNA for the CDR3 is TGTGCCAGCAGCATTACAGGGGCGCGGGGCACTGAAGCTTTCTTT. The chain combines TRBV28 with TRBJ1-1; 7 bases are shared with TRBD1. V shed 6 bases, J shed 4 bases, and the junction held 11 bases outside the gene matches. This CDR3 region has 15 residues. Germline-derived CDR1 and CDR2 are MDHEN and SYDVKM.